The T cell receptor (beta chain) described here comes from a study of T cell responses to AZD1222 COVID-19 vaccine. CDR3 length: 14 residues. Trimming took 5 bases from V and 4 from J, leaving 13 bases between them. Germline CDR1 and CDR2: SGHTA and FQGNSA. Libraries were prepared by immunoSEQ multiplex PCR; TCRdb keeps only in-frame clonotypes and omits some of them. This sample carries around 200,000 clones, around 94% of them seen once, and the ten largest clones take about 1.5%. The sequence was obtained from an adult who received the AZD1222 COVID-19 vaccine. Sequences were derived from peripheral blood, sampled 28 days after the second AZD1222 dose. J is TRBJ2-3 and V is TRBV7-2, with a tentative D call TRBD2 (6 bases). CDR3 sequence reads: CASSAGLPADTQYF. The CDR3 DNA sequence: TGTGCCAGCAGCGCGGGACTCCCGGCAGATACGCAGTATTTT.